This TCR beta chain was captured in a study of blood T cell repertoires in COVID-19. Here immunoSEQ multiplex PCR was the method, and the copy in TCRdb shows in-frame clones only, minus some. The table lists around 250,000 clones, about four fifths of them singletons. Germline CDR1 reads SGDLS; CDR2 reads YYNGEE. This CDR3 comprises 18 residues. J gave up 7 bases and V 0 bases, and 12 bases lay outside the gene matches. The rearrangement uses TRBV9 and TRBJ2-1; TRBD2 matches 11 bases. The clonotype comes from a woman under 30 with acute or convalescent COVID-19. The specimen was peripheral blood. This CDR3 is CASSVARGLAGGRNEQFF. DNA for the CDR3: TGTGCCAGCAGCGTAGCTCGTGGGCTAGCGGGAGGAAGGAATGAGCAGTTCTTC.